This TCR beta chain came from a study of T-cell reconstitution after alpha-beta-depleted transplantation in children. CDR3 length equals 13 residues. The J segment lost 3 bases and the V segment lost 3 bases, leaving 2 bases of the junction unmatched. From germline, CDR1 is DFQATT and CDR2 SNEGSKA (reference sequence). This clonotype was counted only a few times. Unique molecular identifiers were incorporated during preparation of the TCRbeta library. A single record per CDR3 protein comes from TCRdb applying MiXCR to the PCR reads. The table records about 110,000 distinct CDR3 sequences, around a tenth of them present only once.

This TCR came from a human donor who donated a stem cell graft to a child with acute lymphoblastic leukemia. This sample comprised PBMCs from the stem cell graft donor, obtained from the stem cell graft. V and J are TRBV20-1 and TRBJ2-7; TRBD2 matches at 10 bases. The CDR3 protein is CSARGLASYEQYF. The CDR3 nucleotides read TGCAGTGCTAGGGGACTAGCGAGCTACGAGCAGTACTTC.